This is a list of T cell receptor beta chains from one sample in a study of CD8 T cells in Susac syndrome. TCRdb analysed the immunoSEQ multiplex PCR reads with MiXCR anew, one entry per CDR3 protein. The sample shows 75,000 to 100,000 distinct CDR3 sequences, 85% to 95% of them seen only once. The sample taken for sequencing was CD8+ T cells from PBMCs. The origin of the receptors is a human donor with Susac syndrome. CDR3s include the opening cysteine and the closing phenylalanine or tryptophan. D genes are given only for firm matches. Where a row states a size, it is once, few, many or the class of an expanded clone; other rows omit it.

size: -
D: -
V: TRBV7-9
J: TRBJ2-1
DNA: TGTGCCAGCAGCTTAGGCTTTGGGGCCTCCTACAATGAGCAGTTCTTC
CDR3: CASSLGFGASYNEQFF

size: -
D: TRBD2
V: TRBV5-1
J: TRBJ2-1
DNA: TGCGCCAGCAGTTCTAGCGGGAGTGGAAATGAGCAGTTCTTC
CDR3: CASSSSGSGNEQFF

size: -
D: TRBD2
V: TRBV30
J: TRBJ2-2
DNA: TGTGCCTGGAGTGTCGGACTAGCGGGGGTAGGCGGGGAGCTGTTTTTT
CDR3: CAWSVGLAGVGGELFF

size: -
D: TRBD2
V: TRBV24-1
J: TRBJ2-3
DNA: TGTGCCACCAGTGAGACTAGCGGTGGGACGCAGTATTTT
CDR3: CATSETSGGTQYF

size: -
D: -
V: TRBV7-2
J: TRBJ2-7
DNA: TGTGCCAGCAGCTTATTTAGAGAATCCTACGAGCAGTACTTC
CDR3: CASSLFRESYEQYF

size: -
D: -
V: TRBV2
J: TRBJ1-4
DNA: TGTGCCAGCGTTGCGCCGGGCGGGCTAGGAGCAACTAATGAAAAACTGTTTTTT
CDR3: CASVAPGGLGATNEKLFF

size: -
D: -
V: TRBV29-1
J: TRBJ2-1
DNA: TGCAGCGTTGATCTCGAGCAGCCATACAATGAGCAGTTCTTC
CDR3: CSVDLEQPYNEQFF

size: -
D: -
V: TRBV30
J: TRBJ1-2
DNA: TGTGCCTGGAGCCCGGGTTTGGCGGGGAATGGCTACACCTTC
CDR3: CAWSPGLAGNGYTF

size: once
D: TRBD2
V: TRBV7-8
J: TRBJ2-7
DNA: TGTGCCAGCAGCTCCGCAGCGGGAGACCACGAGCAGTACTTC
CDR3: CASSSAAGDHEQYF

size: -
D: TRBD2
V: TRBV15
J: TRBJ2-7
DNA: TGTGCCACCAGCAGAGTGGGGGCTAGCGGGTCCTACGAGCAGTACTTC
CDR3: CATSRVGASGSYEQYF

size: -
D: -
V: TRBV19
J: TRBJ2-1
DNA: TGTGCCAGTAGTATCGGCATAAATGAGCAGTTCTTC
CDR3: CASSIGINEQFF

size: -
D: -
V: TRBV7-9
J: TRBJ2-3
DNA: TGTGCCAGCAGCTTCTCCACAGGGACAGATACGCAGTATTTT
CDR3: CASSFSTGTDTQYF

size: -
D: -
V: TRBV20-1
J: TRBJ2-7
DNA: TGCAGTGCTAGAGGCGCCGGTTACGAGCAGTACTTC
CDR3: CSARGAGYEQYF

size: -
D: -
V: TRBV20-1
J: TRBJ2-1
DNA: TGCAGTGCTAGAGATGCGGCGCTTCCCTACAATGAGCAGTTCTTC
CDR3: CSARDAALPYNEQFF

size: -
D: TRBD1
V: TRBV28
J: TRBJ2-7
DNA: TGTGCCAGCAGTCCAGGGACAGCCGAGCAGTACTTC
CDR3: CASSPGTAEQYF

size: -
D: -
V: TRBV30
J: TRBJ2-1
DNA: TGTGCCTGGATGCTAATCCCCTTCCCCTTTTCTAGCTCCTACAATGAGCAGTTCTTC
CDR3: CAWMLIPFPFSSSYNEQFF

size: -
D: -
V: TRBV29-1
J: TRBJ2-5
DNA: TGCAGCGTTGATCTAGGGGATGAGACCCAGTACTTC
CDR3: CSVDLGDETQYF

size: -
D: -
V: TRBV4-2
J: TRBJ2-3
DNA: TGTGCCAGCAGCCAGGGGACGGTGTCAACTAGCACAGATACGCAGTATTTT
CDR3: CASSQGTVSTSTDTQYF

size: -
D: -
V: TRBV9
J: TRBJ2-7
DNA: TGTGCCAGCAGCGTAGCTACAGGGAGCTCCTACGAGCAGTACTTC
CDR3: CASSVATGSSYEQYF

size: -
D: TRBD2
V: TRBV20-1
J: TRBJ2-1
DNA: TGCAGTGCTAGAGGGCGCCTAGCGGGAGACAATGAGCAGTTCTTC
CDR3: CSARGRLAGDNEQFF

size: once
D: TRBD1
V: TRBV29-1
J: TRBJ2-5
DNA: TGCAGCTCGGGACAGGGGCAAGAGACCCAGTACTTC
CDR3: CSSGQGQETQYF

size: once
D: -
V: TRBV29-1
J: TRBJ2-2
DNA: TGCAGCGTAAGGGGTCCGGCGGGGATTTCCACCGGGGAGCTGTTTTTT
CDR3: CSVRGPAGISTGELFF

size: -
D: -
V: TRBV9
J: TRBJ2-1
DNA: TGTGCCAGCAGCTGGGCAGGGGACTACAATGAGCAGTTCTTC
CDR3: CASSWAGDYNEQFF

size: -
D: -
V: TRBV5-6
J: TRBJ1-2
DNA: TGTGCCAGCAGCTTGGGGGAAGGCTACACCTTC
CDR3: CASSLGEGYTF

size: few
D: TRBD2
V: TRBV28
J: TRBJ2-7
DNA: TGTGCCAGCAGTTTGGCTAGCGGGAGTTACGAGCAGTACTTC
CDR3: CASSLASGSYEQYF

size: -
D: TRBD1
V: TRBV15
J: TRBJ1-2
DNA: TGTGCCACCAGCACCCCGAGGACAGGGCATGGCTACACCTTC
CDR3: CATSTPRTGHGYTF

size: -
D: -
V: TRBV20-1
J: TRBJ2-7
DNA: TGCAGTGCCCCGGGGACTTTGGGACCGAACTACGAGCAGTACTTC
CDR3: CSAPGTLGPNYEQYF

size: -
D: TRBD2
V: TRBV20-1
J: TRBJ2-7
DNA: TGCAGTGCTAGTATGAGCTGGGGGGAGGGCCTCGAGCAGTACTTC
CDR3: CSASMSWGEGLEQYF

size: -
D: -
V: TRBV4-2
J: TRBJ2-3
DNA: TGTGCCAGCAGCCAACTCCTACAGCCGGTGCAGTATTTT
CDR3: CASSQLLQPVQYF

size: -
D: -
V: TRBV9
J: TRBJ2-5
DNA: TGTGCCAGCAGCGTAGAAGGGGCCCTGCAAGAGACCCAGTACTTC
CDR3: CASSVEGALQETQYF

size: -
D: -
V: TRBV9
J: TRBJ2-5
DNA: TGTGCCAGCAGCGTAGGGGCAGAAGAGACCCAGTACTTC
CDR3: CASSVGAEETQYF

size: -
D: TRBD1
V: TRBV25-1
J: TRBJ2-1
DNA: TGTGCCAGCAGTGAGACAGGGGGCCCTTACAATGAGCAGTTCTTC
CDR3: CASSETGGPYNEQFF

size: -
D: -
V: TRBV6-1
J: TRBJ2-7
DNA: TGTGCCAGCAGGACGAGGGACGAGCAGTACTTC
CDR3: CASRTRDEQYF

size: -
D: TRBD2
V: TRBV27
J: TRBJ2-1
DNA: TGTGCCAGCAGTTTAACTAGCGTCCATGAGCAGTTCTTC
CDR3: CASSLTSVHEQFF

size: once
D: -
V: TRBV29-1
J: TRBJ2-3
DNA: TGCAGCTCGACAAGGACGGATACGCAGTATTTT
CDR3: CSSTRTDTQYF